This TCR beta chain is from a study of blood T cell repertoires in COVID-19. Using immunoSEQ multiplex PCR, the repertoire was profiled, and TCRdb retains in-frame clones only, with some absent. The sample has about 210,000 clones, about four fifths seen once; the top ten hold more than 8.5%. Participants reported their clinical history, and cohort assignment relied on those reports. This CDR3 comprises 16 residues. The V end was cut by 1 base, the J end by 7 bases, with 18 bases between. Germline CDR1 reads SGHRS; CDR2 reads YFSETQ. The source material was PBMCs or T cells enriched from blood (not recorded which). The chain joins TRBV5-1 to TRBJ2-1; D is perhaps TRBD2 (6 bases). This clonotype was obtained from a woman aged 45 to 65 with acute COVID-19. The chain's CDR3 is CASSLPQQRAKNEQFF. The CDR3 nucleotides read TGCGCCAGCAGCTTGCCCCAGCAGCGGGCTAAGAATGAGCAGTTCTTC.